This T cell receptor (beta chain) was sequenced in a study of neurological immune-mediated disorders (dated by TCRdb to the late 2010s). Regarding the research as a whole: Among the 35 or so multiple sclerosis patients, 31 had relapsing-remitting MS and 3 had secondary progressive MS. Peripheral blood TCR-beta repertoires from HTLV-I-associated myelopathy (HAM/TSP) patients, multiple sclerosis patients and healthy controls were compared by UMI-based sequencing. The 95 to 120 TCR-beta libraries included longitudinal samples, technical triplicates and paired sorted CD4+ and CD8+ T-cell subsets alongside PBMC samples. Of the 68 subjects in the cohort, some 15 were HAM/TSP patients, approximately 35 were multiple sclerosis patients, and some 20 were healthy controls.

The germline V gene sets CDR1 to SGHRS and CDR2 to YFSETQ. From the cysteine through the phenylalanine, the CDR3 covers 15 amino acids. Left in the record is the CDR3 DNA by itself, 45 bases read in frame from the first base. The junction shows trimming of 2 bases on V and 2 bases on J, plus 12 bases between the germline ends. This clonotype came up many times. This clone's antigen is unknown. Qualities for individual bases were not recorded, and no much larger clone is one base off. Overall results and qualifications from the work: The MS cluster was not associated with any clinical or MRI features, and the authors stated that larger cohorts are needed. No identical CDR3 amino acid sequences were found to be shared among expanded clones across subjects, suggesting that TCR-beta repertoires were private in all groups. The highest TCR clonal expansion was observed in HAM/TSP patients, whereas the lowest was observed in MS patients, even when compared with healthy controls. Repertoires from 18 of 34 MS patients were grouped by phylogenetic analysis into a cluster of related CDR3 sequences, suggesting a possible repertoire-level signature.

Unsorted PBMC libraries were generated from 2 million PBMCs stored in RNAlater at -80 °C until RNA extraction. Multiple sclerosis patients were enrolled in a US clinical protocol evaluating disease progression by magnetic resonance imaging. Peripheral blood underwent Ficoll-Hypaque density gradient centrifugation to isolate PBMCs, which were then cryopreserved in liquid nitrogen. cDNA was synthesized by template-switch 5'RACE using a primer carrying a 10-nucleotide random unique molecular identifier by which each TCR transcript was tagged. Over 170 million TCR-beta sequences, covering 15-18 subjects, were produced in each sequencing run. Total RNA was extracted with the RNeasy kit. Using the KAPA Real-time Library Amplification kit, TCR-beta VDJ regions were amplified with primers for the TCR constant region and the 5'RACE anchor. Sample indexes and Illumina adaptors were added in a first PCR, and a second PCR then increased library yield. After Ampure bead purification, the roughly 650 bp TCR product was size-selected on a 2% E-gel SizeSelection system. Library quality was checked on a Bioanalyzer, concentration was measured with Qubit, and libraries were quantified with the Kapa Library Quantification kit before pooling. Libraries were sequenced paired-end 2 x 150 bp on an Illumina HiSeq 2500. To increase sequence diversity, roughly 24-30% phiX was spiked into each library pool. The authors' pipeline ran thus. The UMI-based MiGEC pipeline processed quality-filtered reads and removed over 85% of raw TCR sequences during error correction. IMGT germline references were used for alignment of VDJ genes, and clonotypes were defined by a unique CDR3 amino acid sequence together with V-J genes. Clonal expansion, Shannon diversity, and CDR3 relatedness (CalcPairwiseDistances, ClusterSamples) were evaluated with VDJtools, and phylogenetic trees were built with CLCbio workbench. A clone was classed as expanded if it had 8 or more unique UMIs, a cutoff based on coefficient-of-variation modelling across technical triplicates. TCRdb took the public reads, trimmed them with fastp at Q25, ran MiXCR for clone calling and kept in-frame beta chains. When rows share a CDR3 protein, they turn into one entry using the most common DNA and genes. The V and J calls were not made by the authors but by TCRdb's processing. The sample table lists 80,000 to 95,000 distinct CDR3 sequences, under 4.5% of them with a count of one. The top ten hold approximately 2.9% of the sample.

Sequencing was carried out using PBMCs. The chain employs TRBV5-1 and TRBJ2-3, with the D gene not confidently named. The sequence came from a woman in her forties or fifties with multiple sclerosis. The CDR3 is CASSFPLEDTDTQYF. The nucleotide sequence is TGCGCCAGCAGCTTCCCCCTCGAGGACACAGATACGCAGTATTTT.